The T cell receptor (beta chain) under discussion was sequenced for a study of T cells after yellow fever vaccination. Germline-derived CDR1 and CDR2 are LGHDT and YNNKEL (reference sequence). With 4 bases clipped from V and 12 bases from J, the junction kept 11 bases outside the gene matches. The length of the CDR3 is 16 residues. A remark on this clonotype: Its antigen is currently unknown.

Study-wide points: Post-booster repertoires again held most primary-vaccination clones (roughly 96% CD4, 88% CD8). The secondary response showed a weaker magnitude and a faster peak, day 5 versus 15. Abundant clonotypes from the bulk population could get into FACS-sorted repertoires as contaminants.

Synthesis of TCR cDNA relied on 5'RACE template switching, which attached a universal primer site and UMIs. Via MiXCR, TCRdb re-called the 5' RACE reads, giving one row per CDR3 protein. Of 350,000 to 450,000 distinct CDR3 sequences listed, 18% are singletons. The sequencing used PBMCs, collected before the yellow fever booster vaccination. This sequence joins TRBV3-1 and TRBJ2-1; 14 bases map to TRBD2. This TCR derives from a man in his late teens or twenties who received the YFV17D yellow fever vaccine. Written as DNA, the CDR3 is TGTGCCAGCAGCCCTAGAGGACTAGCGGGGGGCGTAGGGCAGTTCTTC. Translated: CASSPRGLAGGVGQFF.